This TCR beta chain was profiled in a study of OX40 agonist ivuxolimab in advanced cancers. Study in general: Dose-escalation patients were diagnosed with hepatocellular carcinoma, melanoma, renal cell cancer or head and neck cancer. One patient with hepatocellular carcinoma and two with cutaneous melanoma, three in all, had partial responses.

Germline CDR1 LNHDA, CDR2 SQIVND (reference sequence). This CDR3 is built from 17 residues. V was clipped by 9 bases and J by 0 bases; unmatched bases: 15. Overall study results and limits: Clonal expansion was among the lowest in partial responders at 0.1-3.0 mg/kg, especially CD8+. Blood T cells, both CD4+ and CD8+, expanded clonally by week 6 at 0.1 to 3.0 mg/kg.

Data came from immunoSEQ multiplex PCR; TCRdb stores just in-frame clones and leaves some out. This sample yields about 25,000 clones, of which roughly 80% are seen a single time; around 13% belongs to the top ten. Note on this clone: Its antigen is unknown.

This clonotype was obtained from an adult with an advanced solid tumor such as melanoma, head and neck, liver or kidney cancer. The genes are TRBV19 and TRBJ2-7, with TRBD2 identical over 9 bases. The specimen was CD4+ or CD8+ T cells sorted from blood, collected in a trial of the OX40 agonist ivuxolimab. The DNA for the CDR3 is TGTGCCAGCTCCTCCGGGACTAGCCGGGGGAGCTCCTACGAGCAGTACTTC. Translated: CASSSGTSRGSSYEQYF.